The 13 T cell receptor beta chains reported below all come from one sample, sequenced in a study of control samples from healthy donors and cancer patients. Libraries were prepared by immunoSEQ multiplex PCR; TCRdb keeps only in-frame clonotypes and omits some of them. The sample includes approximately 50,000 clones, 87% seen only once; the top ten take about 14%. The sequencing input was PBMCs. These receptor sequences come from a man aged 60 to 75 with head and neck cancer.

The chain employs TRBV6-5 and TRBJ1-6; D call uncertain. The CDR3 is 15 residues long. Trimming pared 0 bases from V and 10 bases from J, leaving 13 bases between. Germline CDR1 is MNHEY and CDR2 is SVGAGI. CDR3 DNA: TGTGCCAGCAGTTACTCTCCGGTGCCTGGGTCACCCCTCCACTTT. This translates into CASSYSPVPGSPLHF.

The V call is TRBV28, the J call TRBJ1-5; TRBD1 matches 7 bases. From germline, CDR1 is MDHEN and CDR2 SYDVKM. J gave up 2 bases and V 3 bases, and 4 bases lay outside the gene matches. The CDR3 consists of 15 residues. In nucleotides, the CDR3 is TGTGCCAGCAGTTTGATAGGGGGCCGCAATCAGCCCCAGCATTTT. Translating it yields CASSLIGGRNQPQHF.

The count of this clone is one. V gene TRBV19 combines with J gene TRBJ2-5; D possibly corresponds to TRBD1 (5 bases). With 3 bases removed from V and 1 base from J, the gap between germline ends came to 9 bases. The CDR3 has 14 amino acids. Germline assignment: CDR1 LNHDA and CDR2 SQIVND (reference sequence). The CDR3 nucleotides are TGTGCCAGTAGTATGAGAACAGGCCAAGAGACCCAGTACTTC. Its translation: CASSMRTGQETQYF. The full variable domain, with the rest looked up from reference TRBV19 and TRBJ2-5, is DGGITQSPKYLFRKEGQNVTLSCEQNLNHDAMYWYRQDPGQGLRLIYYSQIVNDFQKGDIAEGYSVSREKKESFPLTVTSAQKNPTAFYLCASSMRTGQETQYFGPGTRLLVL.

V usage is TRBV18 and J usage is TRBJ1-5; 9 nucleotides agree with TRBD1. The CDR3 is 14 residues long. The ends lost 4 bases at V and 4 bases at J; junction bases unmatched: 2. Germline lookup yields CDR1 KGHSH and CDR2 LQKENI. CDR3 sequence reads: CASSLGQGNQPQHF. CDR3 coding DNA: TGTGCCAGCTCACTCGGACAGGGGAATCAGCCCCAGCATTTT.

The V gene is TRBV7-2, the J gene TRBJ2-2; TRBD2 is a possible D gene (6 bases). The V and J ends lost 4 bases and 6 bases respectively, with 9 bases between them. The CDR3 is 13 residues long. Germline CDR1 SGHTA, CDR2 FQGNSA. The DNA for the CDR3 is TGTGCCAGCAGCTCGGGACTGGCCGGGGAGCTGTTTTTT. Amino acid sequence: CASSSGLAGELFF.

This clone was detected a few times. The chain uses TRBV30 and TRBJ1-6; possible D gene TRBD1, 5 bases. The CDR3 runs to 12 residues. The V end was cut by 3 bases, the J end by 10 bases, with 10 bases between. Germline lookup yields CDR1 GTSNPN and CDR2 SVGIG (reference sequence). In DNA form, the CDR3 reads TGTGCCTGGAGGCCCGGGGACTCACCCCTCCACTTT. It specifies CAWRPGDSPLHF.

This CDR3 is CASSYDRQGNMDIQYF. In DNA form, the CDR3 reads TGTGCCAGCAGTTACGATAGACAGGGGAATATGGACATTCAGTACTTC. The V and J genes are TRBV6-5 and TRBJ2-4; 8 nucleotides match TRBD1. The CDR3 has 16 residues. The V gene's germline CDR1 is MNHEY and CDR2 SVGAGI. The V and J ends lost 2 bases and 8 bases, in that order; junction bases with no gene match: 11.

The V and J genes are TRBV7-2 and TRBJ1-1; D perhaps matches TRBD1 (6 bases). Germline V gene lookup returns CDR1 SGHTA and CDR2 FQGNSA. This CDR3 is 14 amino acids long. V lost 6 bases, J lost 4 bases, and 15 bases lay in between. The CDR3 reads CASRRDRRATEAFF. The CDR3 DNA is TGTGCCAGCAGACGAGACAGGAGAGCCACTGAAGCTTTCTTT.

The chain employs TRBV28 and TRBJ1-5; D remains ambiguous. The V end was cut by 6 bases, the J end by 4 bases, with 16 bases between. This CDR3 comprises 15 residues. CDR1 MDHEN and CDR2 SYDVKM come from the germline V gene. CDR3 residues: CASSMSMGLNQPQHF. CDR3 nucleotide sequence: TGTGCCAGCAGCATGAGCATGGGTTTGAATCAGCCCCAGCATTTT.

V usage is TRBV3-1 (or the pseudogene TRBV3-2) and J usage is TRBJ1-2, with D tentatively TRBD1 (6 bases). This CDR3 is built from 19 residues. Germline assignment: CDR1 LGHDT and CDR2 YNNKEL (reference sequence). Trimming took off 0 bases at V and 7 bases at J, with 27 bases between the two ends. The DNA of the CDR3 is TGTGCCAGCAGCCAAGATCGTATGATGTTAAGTACAGGGACGGCTGGCTACACCTTC. The encoded protein is CASSQDRMMLSTGTAGYTF.

J is TRBJ2-7 and V is TRBV2; weak D call: TRBD2 (6 bases). Germline assignment: CDR1 SNHLY and CDR2 FYNNEI. CDR3 size: 13 residues. Trimming cost V 8 bases and J 6 bases, with 17 bases left between them. The CDR3 loop is CASLRGIWGEQYF. In DNA, the CDR3 is TGTGCCAGCCTACGGGGGATCTGGGGCGAGCAGTACTTC. Combining the CDR3 with reference TRBV2 and TRBJ2-7 gives the whole variable domain EPEVTQTPSHQVTQMGQEVILRCVPISNHLYFYWYRQILGQKVEFLVSFYNNEISEKSEIFDDQFSVERPDGSNFTLKIRSTKLEDSAMYFCASLRGIWGEQYFGPGTRLTVT.

The chain is built from TRBV30 and TRBJ1-2, with D perhaps matching TRBD1 (5 bases). The CDR3 runs to 13 residues. The germline gives CDR1 GTSNPN, CDR2 SVGIG (reference sequence). V lost 1 base and J 8 bases, leaving 14 bases between the germline ends. In DNA, the CDR3 is TGTGCCTGGAGTGGGCTTAGGGGAGGAGGCTACACCTTC. It specifies CAWSGLRGGGYTF.

The rearrangement links TRBV5-5 to TRBJ2-1; 16 bases fit TRBD2. CDR3 size: 19 residues. Germline V gene sequence: CDR1 SGHKS, CDR2 YYEKEE (reference sequence). V gave up 4 bases and J gave up 0 bases; unmatched junction bases: 7. CDR3 nucleotide sequence: TGTGCCAGCAGCCGCCGAGGGACTAGCGGGGGGGACTCCTACAATGAGCAGTTCTTC. Its translation: CASSRRGTSGGDSYNEQFF. Full variable domain (missing parts from reference TRBV5-5 and TRBJ2-1): DAGVTQSPTHLIKTRGQQVTLRCSPISGHKSVSWYQQVLGQGPQFIFQYYEKEERGRGNFPDRFSARQFPNYSSELNVNALLLGDSALYLCASSRRGTSGGDSYNEQFFGPGTRLTVL.